This T cell receptor (beta chain) came from a study of low-dose radiotherapy and immunotherapy resistance in tumors. For the study at large: Every two weeks patients got nivolumab 240 mg flat dose, plus ipilimumab 1 mg/kg every six weeks, intravenously. Every day for four cycles from cycle 1 day 1, patients took 300 mg of oral aspirin.

There are 15 residues in the CDR3. Trimming pared 4 bases from V and 0 bases from J, leaving 10 bases between. Germline V lookup: CDR1 LNHDA, CDR2 SQIVND (reference sequence). TRAV- and TRBV-specific primers were used for first-strand cDNA, which covered alpha and beta chains. A roughly 22-cycle PCR with a constant-region primer and V-primer adapter amplified TCRs. One entry per CDR3 protein, called by TCRdb with MiXCR from the reads. The sample carries about 84,000 distinct CDR3 sequences, less than 20% recorded once. This sample's time point: after trial treatment. Noted treatment: LDRT plus nivolumab, ipilimumab, low-dose cyclophosphamide and aspirin (RACIN trial). Advanced solid tumors lacking tumor-infiltrating lymphocytes characterized eligible patients. At least ten counts were recorded for this clonotype.

This chain uses TRBV19 with TRBJ1-5; D is undetermined. The source is a male donor with prostate cancer. Specimen: PBMCs, collected after low-dose radiotherapy plus immunotherapy. CDR3 sequence: CASSSRSHSNQPQHF. The CDR3, as DNA: TGTGCCAGTAGTAGCAGGTCCCATAGCAATCAGCCCCAGCATTTT.